This is a list of T cell receptor beta chains from one sample in a study of response to subunit inactivated influenza vaccine. From the RT-PCR reads, TCRdb called clonotypes with MiXCR, one entry per CDR3 protein. The sample has fewer than 250,000 distinct CDR3 sequences; around 15% are singletons. Sequencing was performed on CD8+ T cells sorted from PBMCs, taken roughly 5 days after vaccination. The receptors were sampled from a man aged 45 to 65 who received an inactivated influenza vaccine. The CDR3 runs from the conserved cysteine through the conserved F or W. A D gene is named only where the DNA matches it firmly. Clone size, where shown, is once, few, many, or a class for clones that have expanded.

d_call,clone_size,v_call,j_call,cdr3_aa,cdr3_nt
-,few,TRBV7-9,TRBJ1-1,CASNPQETEAFF,TGTGCCAGCAACCCACAGGAAACTGAAGCTTTCTTT
TRBD1,few,TRBV28,TRBJ1-6,CASFRQGFNSPLHF,TGTGCCAGCTTTCGACAGGGGTTTAATTCACCCCTCCACTTT
TRBD2,few,TRBV28,TRBJ2-7,CASRKLAASSYEQYF,TGTGCCAGCAGAAAACTAGCGGCGAGCTCCTACGAGCAGTACTTC
-,many,TRBV7-9,TRBJ2-5,CASSSPRSQETQYF,TGTGCCAGCAGCTCCCCTCGGAGCCAAGAGACCCAGTACTTC
TRBD1,few,TRBV27,TRBJ2-7,CASSLRDRTYEQYF,TGTGCCAGCAGTTTACGGGACAGAACCTACGAGCAGTACTTC
TRBD1,-,TRBV9,TRBJ1-5,CASSGQGGSQPQHF,TGTGCCAGCAGCGGACAGGGCGGGAGTCAGCCCCAGCATTTT
-,-,TRBV7-2,TRBJ1-1,CASSYLGNTEAFF,TGTGCCAGCAGTTACCTCGGGAACACTGAAGCTTTCTTT
-,-,TRBV6-5,TRBJ1-1,CASSYMGTEAFF,TGTGCCAGCAGTTACATGGGTACTGAAGCTTTCTTT
-,few,TRBV7-2,TRBJ1-1,CASSLGYSMNTEAFF,TGTGCCAGCAGCTTAGGGTATTCCATGAACACTGAAGCTTTCTTT
-,few,TRBV15,TRBJ2-7,CATSRALGWGSYEQYF,TGTGCCACCAGCAGAGCGCTGGGATGGGGGTCCTACGAGCAGTACTTC
-,many,TRBV5-1,TRBJ2-3,CASSRNYPSTDTQYF,TGCGCCAGCAGCCGTAATTACCCTAGCACAGATACGCAGTATTTT
-,few,TRBV7-9,TRBJ2-7,CASSLGQLEQYF,TGTGCCAGCAGCTTAGGACAGCTCGAGCAGTACTTC
TRBD1,few,TRBV4-3,TRBJ1-1,CASSQDRAESSGAFF,TGCGCCAGCAGCCAGGACAGGGCCGAGTCTTCTGGAGCTTTCTTT
-,-,TRBV14,TRBJ2-1,CASSQGLGLSYNEQFF,TGTGCCAGCAGCCAGGGGTTAGGGCTCTCCTACAATGAGCAGTTCTTC
-,few,TRBV15,TRBJ2-1,CATSRDGLNEQFF,TGTGCCACCAGCAGAGACGGACTCAATGAGCAGTTCTTC
-,many,TRBV12-3/TRBV12-4,TRBJ1-2,CASSPLDHNYGYTF,TGTGCCAGCAGCCCGCTTGACCACAACTATGGCTACACCTTC
TRBD1,few,TRBV6-5,TRBJ2-1,CASSYLGLTGGLEQFF,TGTGCCAGCAGTTACCTCGGACTCACAGGGGGTTTGGAGCAGTTCTTC
TRBD2,-,TRBV4-3,TRBJ2-3,CASSQDPSSLAGVGNTQYF,TGCGCCAGCAGCCAAGATCCTAGCTCGTTGGCGGGAGTTGGTAATACGCAGTATTTT
TRBD1,few,TRBV20-1,TRBJ1-2,CSARGGQGNYGYTF,TGCAGTGCTAGAGGGGGACAGGGGAACTATGGCTACACCTTC
TRBD2,few,TRBV10-3,TRBJ2-3,CAISEPTSGRTDTQYF,TGTGCCATCAGTGAGCCGACTAGCGGGAGAACAGATACGCAGTATTTT
TRBD2,many,TRBV28,TRBJ2-5,CASSLSPSGSRKTQYF,TGTGCCAGCAGTTTATCCCCTAGCGGGAGCAGAAAGACCCAGTACTTC
-,few,TRBV20-1,TRBJ2-1,CSARPQLISYNEQFF,TGCAGTGCTAGACCCCAGCTAATTTCCTACAATGAGCAGTTCTTC
-,-,TRBV4-3,TRBJ2-1,CASSQEPRSSYNEQFF,TGCGCCAGCAGCCAAGAACCCAGGAGCTCCTACAATGAGCAGTTCTTC